These 24 T cell receptor beta chains share one sample of origin, sequenced in a study of blood T cell repertoires in COVID-19 (dated by TCRdb to 2019 to 2021). Libraries came from the immunoSEQ multiplex PCR assay. TCRdb's version of the immuneACCESS table is confined to in-frame rearrangements and falls short of the full clone set. An unresolved V gene accounts for under half of the shortfall where checked; the remainder is of unknown origin. Recorded for this sample are 350,000 or so clones; 90% of them occurred a single time. The top ten hold 5% to 8.5% of the sample. Sequencing was performed on peripheral blood. Receptors originate from a man between 18 and 35 years old with active or convalescent COVID-19.

The chain has TRBV6-6 and TRBJ2-1; 9 positions match TRBD2. CDR1 and CDR2 (germline): MNHNY, SVGAGI (reference sequence). The V gene end was trimmed by 2 bases and the J gene end by 7 bases; junction bases not matched to a gene: 3. The CDR3 is 14 residues long. CDR3 nucleotide sequence: TGTGCCAGCAGTTACGGCGGGAGGGAAAATGAGCAGTTCTTC. Translating it yields CASSYGGRENEQFF.

V usage is TRBV7-9 and J usage is TRBJ2-5, with D hard to call. The V and J ends lost 3 bases and 0 bases respectively, with 5 bases between them. Germline V lookup: CDR1 SEHNR, CDR2 FQNEAQ (reference sequence). The CDR3 has 13 amino acids. The chain's CDR3 is CASSFDYQETQYF. In DNA form, the CDR3 reads TGTGCCAGCAGCTTCGACTACCAAGAGACCCAGTACTTC.

V and J are TRBV19 and TRBJ2-5; 10 nucleotides align to TRBD2. The J segment lost 0 bases and the V segment lost 3 bases, leaving 10 bases of the junction unmatched. The CDR3 is made up of 18 amino acids. Germline CDR1 LNHDA, CDR2 SQIVND (reference sequence). CDR3: CASSIRPSGRGYQETQYF. The CDR3 DNA reads as TGTGCCAGTAGTATTAGGCCTAGCGGGAGAGGGTACCAAGAGACCCAGTACTTC.

The chain has TRBV5-4 and TRBJ2-7; 7 nucleotides align to TRBD2. V lost 0 bases and J lost 2; bases outside the gene matches: 8. This CDR3 spans 16 amino acids. CDR1 SGHNT and CDR2 YYREEE come from the germline V gene (reference sequence). DNA for the CDR3: TGTGCCAGCAGCTTGGATCCAGCGGGATCAACCTACGAGCAGTACTTC. This gives the protein CASSLDPAGSTYEQYF.

The chain employs TRBV7-3 and TRBJ2-1; 10 positions agree with TRBD2. Germline V gives CDR1 SGHTA, CDR2 FQGTGA. CDR3 length: 14 residues. V shed 4 bases, J shed 9 bases, and the junction held 6 bases outside the gene matches. CDR3 region: CASSSPGLASEQFF. DNA of the CDR3: TGTGCCAGCAGCTCACCGGGACTAGCGTCTGAGCAGTTCTTC.

J is TRBJ1-5 and V is TRBV4-1, with D tentatively TRBD1 (5 bases). V gave up 2 bases and J gave up 5 bases, with 19 bases separating them. Germline values: CDR1 MGHRA, CDR2 YSYEKL. There are 17 residues in the CDR3. This chain's CDR3 is CASSQSHGRGVYQPQHF. The CDR3 DNA reads TGCGCCAGCAGCCAAAGTCATGGGCGGGGGGTGTATCAGCCCCAGCATTTT.

The genes are TRBV7-8 and TRBJ2-6; D is possibly TRBD1 (5 bases). V shed 5 bases and J shed 0 bases, with 8 bases lying between them. This CDR3 region has 15 residues. The germline V gene has CDR1 SGHVS and CDR2 FQNEAQ. The CDR3 DNA sequence: TGTGCCAGCAGCCGTGACAGCTCTGGGGCCAACGTCCTGACTTTC. Residues: CASSRDSSGANVLTF.

The genes are TRBV19 and TRBJ1-1, with a possible D match to TRBD1 (5 bases). The CDR3 is 15 amino acids. With 9 bases removed from V and 6 bases from J, the gap between germline ends came to 23 bases. Germline CDR1 LNHDA, CDR2 SQIVND (reference sequence). The CDR3 spells CASRLVDGALSEAFF. In nucleotides, the CDR3 is TGTGCCAGCCGACTCGTGGATGGGGCTTTGTCTGAAGCTTTCTTT.

The V and J genes are TRBV6-5 and TRBJ1-2, with D possibly being TRBD1 (6 bases). This CDR3 has 14 residues. Germline-derived CDR1 and CDR2 are MNHEY and SVGAGI. The V gene lost 0 bases and the J gene lost 2 bases, with 7 bases spanning the gap. The CDR3 DNA reads as TGTGCCAGCAGTTACTCCCAGGGGAACTATGGCTACACCTTC. Amino acids: CASSYSQGNYGYTF.

V gene TRBV5-8 combines with J gene TRBJ1-2, with D tentatively TRBD1 (6 bases). Germline V CDR1 and CDR2: SGHTS, YDEGEE. Trimming stripped 10 bases from V and 4 bases from J, with 14 bases between. This CDR3 contains 12 residues. CDR3 bases: TGTGCCGGCGGAAACAGGGTCTATGGCTACACCTTC. This codes for CAGGNRVYGYTF.

This CDR3 reads CASSLSAASNQPQHF. In DNA, the CDR3 is TGTGCCAGCAGCTTATCGGCGGCCTCCAATCAGCCCCAGCATTTT. The chain carries TRBV7-9 and TRBJ1-5; D unresolved. Trimming pared 2 bases from V and 3 bases from J, leaving 11 bases between. The CDR3 loop spans 15 amino acids. Germline loops: CDR1 SEHNR, CDR2 FQNEAQ (reference sequence).

The rearrangement links TRBV7-2 to TRBJ1-1, with TRBD1 matching 7 bases. CDR1 is SGHTA and CDR2 is FQGNSA in the germline V gene. J lost 6 bases, V lost 5 bases, and 9 bases had no gene match. This CDR3 contains 14 residues. Written as DNA, the CDR3 is TGTGCCAGCAGCCTCCGGGGGCAGGGGGCTGAAGCTTTCTTT. Residues: CASSLRGQGAEAFF. Full variable domain (outside the CDR3, taken from reference TRBV7-2 and TRBJ1-1): GAGVSQSPSNKVTEKGKDVELRCDPISGHTALYWYRQSLGQGLEFLIYFQGNSAPDKSGLPSDRFSAERTGGSVSTLTIQRTQQEDSAVYLCASSLRGQGAEAFFGQGTRLTVV.

This clone showed up just a few times. The V and J genes are TRBV28 and TRBJ1-1, with 7 positions matching TRBD1. The J segment lost 1 base and the V segment lost 5 bases, leaving 10 bases of the junction unmatched. The CDR3 runs to 16 residues. CDR1 and CDR2 (germline): MDHEN, SYDVKM. CDR3 nucleotide sequence: TGTGCCAGCAGTGACAGAAGGGGGCTCGGGAACACTGAAGCTTTCTTT. Amino acid sequence: CASSDRRGLGNTEAFF.

The J gene is TRBJ2-7, the V gene TRBV11-2; 7 bases are shared with TRBD1. Germline V gene sequence: CDR1 SGHAT, CDR2 FQNNGV. J was trimmed by 1 base and V by 6 bases; bases with no gene match: 12. This CDR3 has 16 amino acids. CDR3 loop: CASRFNPGGSSYEQYF. In DNA, the CDR3 is TGTGCCAGCAGATTCAACCCAGGGGGTTCGTCCTACGAGCAGTACTTC.

The V gene is TRBV3-1 (or the pseudogene TRBV3-2), the J gene TRBJ2-4, with 9 bases identical to TRBD2. The germline V gene has CDR1 LGHDT and CDR2 YNNKEL (reference sequence). This CDR3 is built from 16 residues. The junction had 5 bases not matched to a gene; V was cut back by 5 bases and J by 0 bases. CDR3 sequence: CASSSRLAVAKNIQYF. As DNA, the CDR3 is TGTGCCAGCAGCTCCCGACTAGCGGTAGCCAAAAACATTCAGTACTTC.

The chain carries TRBV7-8 and TRBJ2-4, with 8 bases aligning to TRBD2. With 5 bases clipped from V and 1 base from J, the junction kept 7 bases outside the gene matches. Looked up from germline, CDR1 is SGHVS and CDR2 is FQNEAQ. This CDR3 is 16 amino acids long. DNA for the CDR3: TGTGCCAGCAGCCACGGGGGGGGCGGGGCCAAAAACATTCAGTACTTC. This gives the protein CASSHGGGGAKNIQYF. Variable domain in full (rest from reference TRBV7-8 and TRBJ2-4): GAGVSQSPRYKVAKRGQDVALRCDPISGHVSLFWYQQALGQGPEFLTYFQNEAQLDKSGLPSDRFFAERPEGSVSTLKIQRTQQEDSAVYLCASSHGGGGAKNIQYFGAGTRLSVL.

The chain combines TRBV19 with TRBJ2-7, with 11 bases fitting TRBD1. Germline V gene sequence: CDR1 LNHDA, CDR2 SQIVND (reference sequence). V trimming: 5 bases; J trimming: 8 bases; junction bases outside the gene matches: 5. This CDR3 is built from 13 residues. This CDR3 reads CASSSGQGVKQYF. CDR3 DNA: TGTGCCAGTAGTTCGGGACAGGGGGTCAAGCAGTACTTC.

The rearrangement joins TRBV15 to TRBJ2-6; the match to TRBD1 covers 7 bases. This CDR3 contains 16 residues. Germline V gives CDR1 LNHNV, CDR2 YYDKDF (reference sequence). Unmatched junction bases numbered 7, after V lost 5 bases and J lost 3 bases. In DNA, the CDR3 is TGTGCCACCAGCCGAGTAAGGGGGCTTGGGGCCAACGTCCTGACTTTC. Its translation is CATSRVRGLGANVLTF.

The chain recombines TRBV29-1 with TRBJ1-2; weak D call: TRBD1 (6 bases). Trimming removed 2 bases from V and 0 bases from J, with 19 bases in between. Germline-derived CDR1 and CDR2 are SQVTM and ANQGSEA. The CDR3 contains 17 residues. The CDR3 sequence is CSVENGNRAEANYGYTF. For the CDR3, the DNA is TGCAGCGTTGAAAATGGGAACAGGGCCGAAGCTAACTATGGCTACACCTTC.

The chain combines TRBV18 with TRBJ1-5; TRBD1 matches 10 bases. V was pared by 5 bases and J by 2 bases, with 3 bases of the junction left unmatched. Germline loops: CDR1 KGHSH, CDR2 LQKENI. The CDR3 length is 15 residues. CDR3 DNA: TGTGCCAGCTCAGCGGGGACAGGGGGCAATCAGCCCCAGCATTTT. This sequence encodes CASSAGTGGNQPQHF.

The V call is TRBV7-6, the J call TRBJ2-1; TRBD1 aligns across 8 bases. V dropped 2 bases and J dropped 2; count of bases not matched to a gene: 5. CDR1 and CDR2 from the germline V gene are SGHVS and FNYEAQ. The CDR3 is 16 amino acids. CDR3 bases: TGTGCCAGCAGCTTACTCGTGGGACAGGCCTACAATGAGCAGTTCTTC. Its protein is CASSLLVGQAYNEQFF.

The chain carries TRBV18 and TRBJ2-7; the match to TRBD2 covers 11 bases. The CDR3 is 16 residues long. CDR1 KGHSH and CDR2 LQKENI come from the germline V gene. Unmatched junction bases numbered 9, after V lost 4 bases and J lost 4 bases. CDR3 nucleotides: TGTGCCAGCTCACGAACAACTAGCGGGAGTTTTTACGAGCAGTACTTC. It encodes CASSRTTSGSFYEQYF.

V and J are TRBV6-2 or TRBV6-3 and TRBJ2-1; 8 bases line up with TRBD1. Germline V CDR1 and CDR2: MNHEY, SVGEGT. J gave up 8 bases and V 6 bases, and 15 bases lay outside the gene matches. This CDR3 is 16 amino acids long. The CDR3 coding sequence is TGTGCCAGCAGCTATCTTCGGGACAGGTACGATGATGAGCAGTTCTTC. As protein: CASSYLRDRYDDEQFF.

The chain combines TRBV18 with TRBJ2-1, with 14 nucleotides matching TRBD2. Germline-derived CDR1 and CDR2 are KGHSH and LQKENI. This CDR3 spans 17 amino acids. J lost 4 bases, V lost 3 bases, and 5 bases had no gene match. The CDR3 DNA sequence: TGTGCCAGCTCACCTTACGGACTAGCGGGGGGTTACAATGAGCAGTTCTTC. Residues: CASSPYGLAGGYNEQFF.